This T cell receptor beta chain came from a study of cytomegalovirus exposure and HLA in healthy donors. Study-level information: In a previous analysis, more than 90 million unique TCR beta sequences were found from 150 million to 200 million T cells.

Vbeta (60) and Jbeta (13) primers were used in the PCR. TCRdb's copy holds only in-frame clones and misses some; the assay was immunoSEQ multiplex PCR. The sample carries under 200,000 clones, around 80% recorded once. This clone was observed a few times. Its antigen is undetermined. The same CDR3 can be traced to other DNA sequences in this sample. Study findings and constraints: The number of N-insertions in an Asian-associated ancestry cluster was reportedly below the roughly 660-donor mean in a later analysis.

The sample taken for sequencing was PBMCs. The clonotype originates from a man aged 45-65 years in good health and CMV-seropositive.

CDR3 coding DNA: TGTGCCATCAGTGGGGGGCAGCGCTCTGGAAACACCATATATTTT. Protein: CAISGGQRSGNTIYF. This rearrangement joins TRBV10-3 to TRBJ1-3; perhaps TRBD1 as D (6 bases). Trimming pared 4 bases from V and 0 bases from J, leaving 10 bases between. Germline V CDR1 and CDR2: ENHRY, SYGVKD. This CDR3 spans 15 amino acids.